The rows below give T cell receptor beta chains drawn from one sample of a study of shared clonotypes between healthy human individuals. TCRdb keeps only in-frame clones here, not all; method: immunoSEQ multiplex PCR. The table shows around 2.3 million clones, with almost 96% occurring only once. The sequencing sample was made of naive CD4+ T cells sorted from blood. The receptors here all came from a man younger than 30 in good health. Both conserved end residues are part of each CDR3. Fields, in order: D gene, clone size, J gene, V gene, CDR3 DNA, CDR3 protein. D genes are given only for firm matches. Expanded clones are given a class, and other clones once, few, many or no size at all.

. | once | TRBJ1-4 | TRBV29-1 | TGCAGCGTTGCCGGCAGGAGTGGCGAAAAACTGTTTTTT | CSVAGRSGEKLFF
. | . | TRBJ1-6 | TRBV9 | TGTGCCAGCAGCGACCGTGGGAACGTGTCACCCCTCCACTTT | CASSDRGNVSPLHF
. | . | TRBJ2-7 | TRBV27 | TGTGCCAGCAGTTTCGACGGCCCCTACGAGCAGTACTTC | CASSFDGPYEQYF
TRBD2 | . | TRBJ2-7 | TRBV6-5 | TGTGCCAGCAGTTCAGCGGGGGGGCCTCGATACGAGCAGTACTTC | CASSSAGGPRYEQYF
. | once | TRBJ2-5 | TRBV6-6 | TGTGCCAGCAGTCGCCAAGAGACCCAGTACTTC | CASSRQETQYF
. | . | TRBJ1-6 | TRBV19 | TGTGCCAGTAGTATAGGCGAACACTCTAATTCACCCCTCCACTTT | CASSIGEHSNSPLHF
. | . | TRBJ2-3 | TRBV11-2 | TGTGCCAGCAGCTTACGGGTTTTAGGAATAACAGATACGCAGTATTTT | CASSLRVLGITDTQYF
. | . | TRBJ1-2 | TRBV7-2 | TGTGCCAGCGAGAGGGACGGAAATGGCTACACCTTC | CASERDGNGYTF
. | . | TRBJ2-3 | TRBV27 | TGTGCCAGCAGTTCAAGCGGTAGAGTCACAGATACGCAGTATTTT | CASSSSGRVTDTQYF
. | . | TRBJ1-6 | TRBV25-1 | TGTGCCAGCGCCCAAACCACAGGGAGTGGTAATTCACCCCTCCACTTT | CASAQTTGSGNSPLHF
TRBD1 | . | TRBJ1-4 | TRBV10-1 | TGCGCCAGCAGTGAGTCAATGAAGGGGGCGCGGGCAAAACTGTTTTTT | CASSESMKGARAKLFF
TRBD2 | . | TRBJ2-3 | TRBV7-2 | TGTGCCAGCAGCTTAGTAGCGGGAGCCTCAGATACGCAGTATTTT | CASSLVAGASDTQYF
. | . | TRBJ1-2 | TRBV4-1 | TGCGCCAGCAGCCAGTCCATTAATTGGTATGGCTACACCTTC | CASSQSINWYGYTF
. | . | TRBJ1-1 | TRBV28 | TGTGCCAGCACCCCGACAGCCCTGAACACTGAAGCTTTCTTT | CASTPTALNTEAFF
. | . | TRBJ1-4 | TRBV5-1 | TGCGCCAGCAGTCCGAGCGCAACTAATGAAAAACTGTTTTTT | CASSPSATNEKLFF
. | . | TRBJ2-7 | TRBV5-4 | TGTGCCAGCAGCGGGACCGGGAGCTACGAGCAGTACTTC | CASSGTGSYEQYF
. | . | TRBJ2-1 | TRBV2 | TGTGCCAGCAGAACCGGGACGCTGGGAGGCAATGAGCAGTTCTTC | CASRTGTLGGNEQFF
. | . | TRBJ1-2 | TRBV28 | TGTGCCACCAAGGGGGTTAACTATGGCTACACCTTC | CATKGVNYGYTF
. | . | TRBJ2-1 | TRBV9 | TGTGCCAGCAGCGTAGCGGCGACACTACCATACAATGAGCAGTTCTTC | CASSVAATLPYNEQFF
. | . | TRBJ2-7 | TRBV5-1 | TGCGCCAGCAGCTTGGGGGGTCCATACGAGCAGTACTTC | CASSLGGPYEQYF
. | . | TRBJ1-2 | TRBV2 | TGTGCCAGCGGGCAGATCAAAAACTATGGCTACACCTTC | CASGQIKNYGYTF
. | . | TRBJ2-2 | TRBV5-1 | TGCGCCAGCAGCTCCCTCGGGGAGTCGAACACCGGGGAGCTGTTTTTT | CASSSLGESNTGELFF
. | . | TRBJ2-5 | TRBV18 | TGTGCCAGCTCACCTCGGGAGACCCAGTACTTC | CASSPRETQYF
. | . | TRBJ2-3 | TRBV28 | TGTGCCAGCAGTTTGGTAGCGCCTAGCACAGATACGCAGTATTTT | CASSLVAPSTDTQYF
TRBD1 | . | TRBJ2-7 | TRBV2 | TGTGCCAGCCGGGACAGATCCTACGAGCAGTACTTC | CASRDRSYEQYF
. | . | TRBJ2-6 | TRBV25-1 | TGTGCCAGCAGCCGCGACCGCCCGTCTGGGGCCAACGTCCTGACTTTC | CASSRDRPSGANVLTF
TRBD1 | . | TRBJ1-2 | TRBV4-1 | TGCGCCAGCAGCCTGCAGACAGGGGCACTAGTAGGTGGCTACACCTTC | CASSLQTGALVGGYTF
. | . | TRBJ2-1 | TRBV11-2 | TGTGCCAGCAGAAAAACCGGGACGGACAATGAGCAGTTCTTC | CASRKTGTDNEQFF
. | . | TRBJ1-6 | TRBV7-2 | TGTGCCAGCAGCTTCAGCACCTCAACTTATAATTCACCCCTCCACTTT | CASSFSTSTYNSPLHF
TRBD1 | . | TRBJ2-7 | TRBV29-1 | TGCAGCGTTGGCACAGGGGGCGAGCAGTACTTC | CSVGTGGEQYF
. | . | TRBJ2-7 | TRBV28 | TGTGCCAGCAGTTTACAGGATCGCGAGCAGTACTTC | CASSLQDREQYF
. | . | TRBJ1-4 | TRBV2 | TGTGCCAGCAGATTGACAGGCCTTAATGAAAAACTGTTTTTT | CASRLTGLNEKLFF
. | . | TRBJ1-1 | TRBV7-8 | TGTGCCAGCAGCTTAGGCAACAGGGAGGTGAACACTGAAGCTTTCTTT | CASSLGNREVNTEAFF
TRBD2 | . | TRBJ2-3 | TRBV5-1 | TGCGCCAGCAGCTTGACTAGCGTAAGCACAGATACGCAGTATTTT | CASSLTSVSTDTQYF
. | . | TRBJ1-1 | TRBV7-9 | TGTGCCAGCAGCTTAGGGTCAAGGCCGTGGTCAGGGCGCACTGAAGCTTTCTTT | CASSLGSRPWSGRTEAFF
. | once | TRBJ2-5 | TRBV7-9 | TGTGCCAGCAGCGGGAAAGGGGGAGAAGAGACCCAGTACTTC | CASSGKGGEETQYF
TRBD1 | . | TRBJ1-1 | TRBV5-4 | TGTGCCAGCAGCGCAGACAGGGGGAGAACTGAAGCTTTCTTT | CASSADRGRTEAFF
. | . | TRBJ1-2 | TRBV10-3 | TGTGCCATCAGTGAGTCGAATTTCAGGGGAGGGAATGGCTACACCTTC | CAISESNFRGGNGYTF
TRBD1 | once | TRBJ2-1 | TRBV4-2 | TGTGCCAGCAGCCAAGATCCGGACAGGGGAAATGAGCAATTCTTC | CASSQDPDRGNEQFF
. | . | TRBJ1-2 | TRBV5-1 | TGCGCCAGCAGCCCGCTGTGGGCTAACTATGGCTACACCTTC | CASSPLWANYGYTF
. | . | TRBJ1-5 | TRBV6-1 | TGTGCCAGCAGTGAAGCGGACAATCAGCCCCAGCATTTT | CASSEADNQPQHF
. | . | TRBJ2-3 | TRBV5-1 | TGCGCCAGCAGCTTGGAAGGAAAAGGCACAGATACGCAGTATTTT | CASSLEGKGTDTQYF
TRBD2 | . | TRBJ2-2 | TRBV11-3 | TGTGCCAGCAGCTTAGGGACTAGCCGCGGCGGGGAGCTGTTTTTT | CASSLGTSRGGELFF
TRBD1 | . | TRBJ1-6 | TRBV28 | TGTGCCAGCAGGACAGGGCCGGGCAGCTCACCCCTCCACTTT | CASRTGPGSSPLHF
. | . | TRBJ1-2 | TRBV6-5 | TGTGCCAGCAGCCAGGGGACTAACTATGGCTACACCTTC | CASSQGTNYGYTF
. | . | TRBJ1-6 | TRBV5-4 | TGTGCCAGCAGCTTGGCGGCCTTAGGAACTTCACCCCTCCACTTT | CASSLAALGTSPLHF
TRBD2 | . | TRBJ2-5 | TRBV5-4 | TGTGCCAGCAGCTTCGGAGCGGGGGGGCCTCAAGAGACCCAGTACTTC | CASSFGAGGPQETQYF
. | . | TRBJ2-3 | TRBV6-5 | TGTGCCAGCAACCGGGCGGAGGCAGATACGCAGTATTTT | CASNRAEADTQYF
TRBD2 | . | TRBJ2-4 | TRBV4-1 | TGCGCCAGCAGCCAAGATACCCCTAGCGGGGGGGCGAATGTCAAAAACATTCAGTACTTC | CASSQDTPSGGANVKNIQYF
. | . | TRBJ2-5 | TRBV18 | TGTGCCAGCTCACCACCTTCCCAGCGGGAGACCCAGTACTTC | CASSPPSQRETQYF
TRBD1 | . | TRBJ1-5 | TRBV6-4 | TGTGCCAGCAGTGGGACAGGGGGCTCTCAGCCCCAGCATTTT | CASSGTGGSQPQHF
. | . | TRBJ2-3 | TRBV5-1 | TGCGCCAGCAGCTTGGAACCTCAACAGCCTAGAAGCACAGATACGCAGTATTTT | CASSLEPQQPRSTDTQYF
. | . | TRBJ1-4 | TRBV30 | TGTGCCTGGAGCGCGGGACATTCTAATGAAAAACTGTTTTTT | CAWSAGHSNEKLFF
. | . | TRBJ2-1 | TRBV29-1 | TGCAGCGTTGAGTCCCCAGCGGTCTCCTACAATGAGCAGTTCTTC | CSVESPAVSYNEQFF
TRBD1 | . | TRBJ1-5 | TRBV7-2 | TGTGCCAGCAGCCCCAGGGGGGGGAATCAGCCCCAGCATTTT | CASSPRGGNQPQHF